The clone carrying this TCR beta chain was found a few times. Its target is not known. These data belong to a study of regulatory T cells in long-lasting Graves disease. Across the study: Treatment with antithyroid drugs for over 5 years, together with positive TSH receptor antibodies, meant persistent Graves' disease. Study-wide results and limits: Persistent patients shared more public clonotypes (about 2,700) than new patients (more than 900). Persistent disease preferred TRBV28, TRBJ1-2 and TRBJ2-5.

Construction of the TCR beta libraries employed iRepertoire HTBI primers in conjunction with Arm-PCR of CDR3 regions. Each CDR3 protein gets one entry after TCRdb re-called the multiplex PCR reads with MiXCR. Of about 310,000 distinct CDR3 sequences in the sample, roughly a fifth are singletons; the top ten hold approximately 60%. Time point given: persistent/refractory GD, antithyroid drugs over 5 years with positive TRAb. PBMCs provided the RNA from which the TCR library was made. Germline trimming cut 7 bases from V and 5 bases from J; bases unmatched to any gene: 8. The CDR3 length is 14 residues. Per germline, CDR1 SNHLY and CDR2 FYNNEI.

The sequence derives from a female donor with Graves disease. The sample here was peripheral blood mononuclear cells (PBMCs), taken when the disease was refractory, from a patient treated with antithyroid drugs. The chain couples TRBV2 to TRBJ2-1; 7 nucleotides line up with TRBD2. The CDR3 protein is CASTEWLADNEQFF. In DNA, the CDR3 is TGTGCCAGCACCGAGTGGCTAGCGGACAATGAGCAGTTCTTC. Full variable domain (outside the CDR3, taken from reference TRBV2 and TRBJ2-1): EPEVTQTPSHQVTQMGQEVILRCVPISNHLYFYWYRQILGQKVEFLVSFYNNEISEKSEIFDDQFSVERPDGSNFTLKIRSTKLEDSAMYFCASTEWLADNEQFFGPGTRLTVL.